This paragraph covers one T cell receptor beta chain sequence. These data originate in a study of blood T cell repertoires in COVID-19. Generated by immunoSEQ multiplex PCR, the TCRdb table keeps only in-frame clones and is missing some. Of about 100,000 clones in the sample, less than 85% were seen once. The sample was peripheral blood. The receptor's source is a woman in her 70s with active or convalescent COVID-19.

Here the CDR3 DNA reads TGTGCCAGCAGCCGAAGTGAGGGTATAGCTTTCTTT. Protein sequence: CASSRSEGIAFF. This chain connects TRBV7-9 to TRBJ1-1, with no clear D. The CDR3 sequence is 12 residues long. Trimming cost V 5 bases and J 10 bases, with 14 bases left between them. Germline V gene lookup returns CDR1 SEHNR and CDR2 FQNEAQ (reference sequence). The full variable domain, rest sourced from reference TRBV7-9 and TRBJ1-1, is DTGVSQNPRHKITKRGQNVTFRCDPISEHNRLYWYRQTLGQGPEFLTYFQNEAQLEKSRLLSDRFSAERPKGSFSTLEIQRTEQGDSAMYLCASSRSEGIAFFGQGTRLTVV.